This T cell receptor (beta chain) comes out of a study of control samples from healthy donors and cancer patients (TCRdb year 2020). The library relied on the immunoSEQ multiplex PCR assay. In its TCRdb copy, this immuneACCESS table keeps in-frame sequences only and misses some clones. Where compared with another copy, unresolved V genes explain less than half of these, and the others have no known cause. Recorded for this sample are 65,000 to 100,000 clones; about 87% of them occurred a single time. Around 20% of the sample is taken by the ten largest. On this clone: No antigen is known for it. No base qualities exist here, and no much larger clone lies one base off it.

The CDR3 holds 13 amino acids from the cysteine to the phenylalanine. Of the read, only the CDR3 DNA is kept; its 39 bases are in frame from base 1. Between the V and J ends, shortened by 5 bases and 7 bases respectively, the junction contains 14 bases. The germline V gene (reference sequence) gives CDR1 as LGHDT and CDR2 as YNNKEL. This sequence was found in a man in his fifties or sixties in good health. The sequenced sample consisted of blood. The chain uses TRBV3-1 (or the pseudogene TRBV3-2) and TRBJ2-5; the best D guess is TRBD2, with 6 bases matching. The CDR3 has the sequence CASSTTSMGTQYF. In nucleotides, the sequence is TGTGCCAGCAGCACGACTAGTATGGGGACCCAGTACTTC.